The next 18 T cell receptor beta chains were all read from a single sample in a study of cytomegalovirus exposure and HLA in healthy donors. This PCR relied on a set of 60 Vbeta primers and 13 Jbeta primers. Repertoires were generated with immunoSEQ multiplex PCR, while TCRdb's copy carries only in-frame clones and drops some. Of 95,000 to 150,000 clones listed, more than 80% are singletons. Sample: PBMCs. The origin of the receptors is a man between 25 and 39 years old in good health and CMV-seropositive.

The rearrangement links TRBV12-5 to TRBJ2-7; D gene uncertain. Germline values: CDR1 LGHNT, CDR2 FRNRAP. The CDR3 sequence is 12 residues long. Trimming removed 1 base at V and 7 bases at J, with 8 bases between. As DNA, the CDR3 is TGTGCTAGTGGTTTGGGACAACGGGAGCAGTACTTC. It is translated as CASGLGQREQYF.

The CDR3 is CASSLYSLNEQFF. The CDR3 DNA sequence: TGTGCCAGCAGCTTGTACAGTCTTAATGAGCAGTTCTTC. The rearrangement joins TRBV5-4 to TRBJ2-1; no clear D. Trimming removed 1 base at V and 7 bases at J, with 9 bases between. From germline, CDR1 is SGHNT and CDR2 YYREEE (reference sequence). The length of the CDR3 is 13 residues. Together with reference TRBV5-4 and TRBJ2-1, the CDR3 gives the full variable domain: ETGVTQSPTHLIKTRGQQVTLRCSSQSGHNTVSWYQQALGQGPQFIFQYYREEENGRGNFPPRFSGLQFPNYSSELNVNALELDDSALYLCASSLYSLNEQFFGPGTRLTVL.

This chain links TRBV4-1 with TRBJ2-2; 7 bases agree with TRBD1. There are 16 residues in the CDR3. J lost 6 bases, V lost 0 bases, and 7 bases had no gene match. Germline CDR1 reads MGHRA; CDR2 reads YSYEKL. The CDR3: CASSQDLTGRAGELFF. The CDR3 region has the DNA TGCGCCAGCAGCCAAGACCTGACAGGGCGGGCCGGGGAGCTGTTTTTT.

V is TRBV19 and J is TRBJ2-7, with a weak D call TRBD1 (6 bases). Trimming removed 4 bases at V and 5 bases at J, with 9 bases between. The germline V gene has CDR1 LNHDA and CDR2 SQIVND (reference sequence). This CDR3 comprises 12 residues. In nucleotides, the CDR3 is TGTGCCAGTAGTAAGGACAGAAACGAGCAGTACTTC. As protein: CASSKDRNEQYF.

This chain joins TRBV29-1 and TRBJ1-1; tentatively, D is TRBD1 (6 bases). Per the germline V gene, CDR1 is SQVTM and CDR2 is ANQGSEA. CDR3 size: 16 residues. V was trimmed by 0 bases and J by 1 base, leaving 15 bases between them. The CDR3 DNA is TGCAGCGTTGAAGATTGGGGGGGGCGGACGAACACTGAAGCTTTCTTT. Translating gives CSVEDWGGRTNTEAFF.

The chain uses TRBV27 and TRBJ1-5; maybe TRBD1 (5 bases). Trimming cost V 6 bases and J 0 bases, with 12 bases left between them. The length of the CDR3 is 15 residues. Germline V gene lookup returns CDR1 MNHEY and CDR2 SMNVEV (reference sequence). As DNA, the CDR3 is TGTGCCAGCAGATCTGGACAACTTAGCAATCAGCCCCAGCATTTT. It codes for CASRSGQLSNQPQHF.

This clone was seen only a few times. The chain links TRBV11-3 to TRBJ2-7, with 8 nucleotides matching TRBD1. The germline gives CDR1 SGHNT, CDR2 YENEEA. The V segment lost 5 bases and the J segment 5 bases; nucleotides outside the gene matches: 8. The CDR3 is 14 amino acids. Here the CDR3 DNA reads TGTGCCAGCAGCCTTTCCGGGACAGGCGACGAGCAGTACTTC. Translated: CASSLSGTGDEQYF.

In its sample, this clone was seen a few times. This chain uses TRBV6-1 with TRBJ2-7; TRBD1 matches at 10 bases. The V and J ends lost 7 bases and 2 bases, in that order; junction bases with no gene match: 5. This CDR3 has 14 residues. The germline gives CDR1 MNHNS, CDR2 SASEGT. The CDR3 loop reads CASMGDRGTYEQYF. CDR3 coding DNA: TGTGCCAGCATGGGGGACAGGGGCACCTACGAGCAGTACTTC.

CDR3 nucleotides: TGTGCCATCAGTGAAGGTTGGGCAGGGGGAGGTTCTGAAGCTTTCTTT. This encodes CAISEGWAGGGSEAFF. The chain is built from TRBV10-3 and TRBJ1-1; 7 bases are a match to TRBD1. The germline V gene encodes CDR1 ENHRY and CDR2 SYGVKD. The CDR3 is made up of 16 amino acids. V lost 3 bases and J lost 6; bases outside the gene matches: 13.

The chain carries TRBV27 and TRBJ2-1; TRBD1 aligns across 7 bases. Trimming at V came to 0 bases and at J to 2 bases, leaving 4 bases not matched to a gene. The CDR3 sequence is 16 residues long. Germline lookup yields CDR1 MNHEY and CDR2 SMNVEV (reference sequence). CDR3 sequence reads: CASSLSVQGAYNEQFF. The CDR3 nucleotides read TGTGCCAGCAGTTTATCTGTCCAGGGGGCCTACAATGAGCAGTTCTTC.

The gene calls are TRBV2 and TRBJ2-7; 10 nucleotides align to TRBD1. Germline V lookup: CDR1 SNHLY, CDR2 FYNNEI. V trimming: 8 bases; J trimming: 4 bases; junction bases outside the gene matches: 8. The CDR3 has 14 amino acids. The chain's CDR3 is CASSGGQGRYEQYF. The CDR3 DNA reads as TGTGCCAGCTCTGGGGGACAGGGGAGGTACGAGCAGTACTTC.

The chain couples TRBV9 to TRBJ1-1; 11 positions match TRBD1. The CDR3 length is 16 residues. V lost 4 bases, J lost 0 bases, and 5 bases stayed unmatched. The germline V gene encodes CDR1 SGDLS and CDR2 YYNGEE. Written as DNA, the CDR3 is TGTGCCAGCAGCAACCGGGACAGGGGGATGAACACTGAAGCTTTCTTT. This translates into CASSNRDRGMNTEAFF.

This clone was seen more than once but under ten times. V and J are TRBV30 and TRBJ1-2; D not certain. V was shortened by 4 bases and J by 2 bases, with 11 bases between the two germline ends. Germline V gives CDR1 GTSNPN, CDR2 SVGIG (reference sequence). The CDR3 has 13 residues. CDR3 sequence: CAWNRRSNYGYTF. The DNA of the CDR3 is TGTGCCTGGAATAGGAGGAGCAACTATGGCTACACCTTC.

The gene calls are TRBV14 and TRBJ2-7; 9 positions agree with TRBD1. The germline CDR1 and CDR2 sequences are SGHDN and FVKESK. V gave up 4 bases and J gave up 6 bases; unmatched junction bases: 7. This CDR3 contains 14 residues. CDR3 loop: CASSPRDRASEQYF. In nucleotides, the CDR3 is TGTGCCAGCAGCCCCCGGGACAGGGCGAGCGAGCAGTACTTC.

This chain links TRBV19 with TRBJ1-5; TRBD1 might be the D (6 bases). Germline V gene sequence: CDR1 LNHDA, CDR2 SQIVND (reference sequence). The V and J ends lost 2 bases and 6 bases respectively, with 11 bases between them. CDR3 length: 14 residues. CDR3 in amino acids: CASSIQGSVQPQHF. CDR3 bases: TGTGCCAGTAGTATACAGGGGTCGGTTCAGCCCCAGCATTTT.

This clone was detected a few times. This chain connects TRBV18 to TRBJ2-3; 7 nucleotides agree with TRBD2. Unmatched junction bases numbered 4, after V lost 6 bases and J lost 4 bases. CDR3 length: 13 amino acids. CDR1 and CDR2 (germline): KGHSH, LQKENI. The CDR3 reads CASSSGKADTQYF. The CDR3 coding sequence is TGTGCCAGCTCCAGCGGGAAGGCAGATACGCAGTATTTT.

This clone was detected once. The chain couples TRBV27 to TRBJ2-2; TRBD2 matches 7 bases. V was clipped by 3 bases and J by 5 bases; unmatched bases: 0. From germline, CDR1 is MNHEY and CDR2 SMNVEV (reference sequence). CDR3 length equals 13 residues. The CDR3, as DNA: TGTGCCAGCAGTTTGGGGGGGACCGGGGAGCTGTTTTTT. Translation: CASSLGGTGELFF.

The chain has TRBV11-1 and TRBJ2-7, with unresolved D. Trimming cost V 5 bases and J 5 bases, with 13 bases left between them. Germline V lookup: CDR1 SGHAT, CDR2 FQDESV (reference sequence). This CDR3 contains 13 residues. CDR3 DNA sequence: TGTGCCAGCAGCGCCTCCCTCGCGGACGAGCAGTACTTC. This translates into CASSASLADEQYF. The full variable domain, its missing parts supplied by reference TRBV11-1 and TRBJ2-7, is EAEVAQSPRYKITEKSQAVAFWCDPISGHATLYWYRQILGQGPELLVQFQDESVVDDSQLPKDRFSAERLKGVDSTLKIQPAELGDSAMYLCASSASLADEQYFGPGTRLTVT.